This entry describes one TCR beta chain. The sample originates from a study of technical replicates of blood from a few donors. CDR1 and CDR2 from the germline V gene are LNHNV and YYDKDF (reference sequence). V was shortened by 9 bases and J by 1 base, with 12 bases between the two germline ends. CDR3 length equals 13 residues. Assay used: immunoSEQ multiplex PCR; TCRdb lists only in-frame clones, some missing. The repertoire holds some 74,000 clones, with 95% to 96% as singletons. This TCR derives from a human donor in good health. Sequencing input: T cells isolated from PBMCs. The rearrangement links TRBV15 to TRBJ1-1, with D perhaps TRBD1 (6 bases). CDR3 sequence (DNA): TGTGCCACTATAGGACAGAGGAACACTGAAGCTTTCTTT. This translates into CATIGQRNTEAFF.